This is a list of T cell receptor beta chains from one sample in a study of blood T cell repertoires in COVID-19. Here immunoSEQ multiplex PCR was the method, and the copy in TCRdb shows in-frame clones only, minus some. The sample has approximately 45,000 clones, around 83% seen once. Sequences were obtained from peripheral blood. These receptors all come from a man between 40 and 49 years old with active COVID-19. The CDR3 runs from the conserved cysteine through the conserved F or W. A D gene is named only where the DNA matches it firmly. Some rows have no size entry. The others give once, few or many, or a class for an expanded clone.

D gene | clone size | CDR3 length | J gene | V gene | CDR3 DNA | CDR3 protein
TRBD2 | NA | 15 | TRBJ2-1 | TRBV28 | TGTGCCAGCAGCTTACTAGCGGAACTCTACAATGAGCAGTTCTTC | CASSLLAELYNEQFF
NA | NA | 12 | TRBJ2-1 | TRBV3-1/TRBV3-2 | TGTGCCAGCAGCTCATCAGGTGGTGAGCAGTTCTTC | CASSSSGGEQFF
NA | NA | 15 | TRBJ1-5 | TRBV10-3 | TGTGCCATCAGTGAGGATGCCTATAGCAATCAGCCCCAGCATTTT | CAISEDAYSNQPQHF
TRBD1 | NA | 15 | TRBJ2-7 | TRBV2 | TGTGCCAGCAGTGAAGGGCAGGGGGCTAACTACGAGCAGTACTTC | CASSEGQGANYEQYF
NA | NA | 13 | TRBJ2-3 | TRBV9 | TGTGCCAGCAGCGTAGGGCAGTCAGATACGCAGTATTTT | CASSVGQSDTQYF
TRBD2 | NA | 16 | TRBJ2-7 | TRBV7-6 | TGTGCCAGCAGCTTGCGAGCGGGAGTGGAAGGTTACGAGCAGTACTTC | CASSLRAGVEGYEQYF
NA | NA | 15 | TRBJ2-3 | TRBV5-1 | TGCGCCAGCAGCCCCCTCACTAGAGTTGCAGATACGCAGTATTTT | CASSPLTRVADTQYF
NA | NA | 17 | TRBJ2-7 | TRBV2 | TGTGCCAGCAGGGCCTTATCGTCAGGGGGGTCTCTGAACGAGCAGTACTTC | CASRALSSGGSLNEQYF
NA | NA | 14 | TRBJ2-6 | TRBV2 | TGTGCCACTTCCCGGGACACTGGGGCCAACGTCCTGACTTTC | CATSRDTGANVLTF
TRBD1 | few | 14 | TRBJ1-4 | TRBV7-6 | TGTGCCAGCAGCCCCGGGACAGGGTGGGAAAAACTGTTTTTT | CASSPGTGWEKLFF
NA | NA | 12 | TRBJ1-1 | TRBV12-3/TRBV12-4 | TGTGCCAGCAGGACCGGGGTCACTGAAGCTTTCTTT | CASRTGVTEAFF
TRBD1 | NA | 15 | TRBJ2-1 | TRBV7-2 | TGTGCCAGCAGCTTAACCGGGACAGCTTACAATGAGCAGTTCTTC | CASSLTGTAYNEQFF
TRBD2 | NA | 15 | TRBJ2-7 | TRBV5-1 | TGCGCCAGCAGCTTGGTCCCGGGACTAGCGGGAGAGCAGTACTTC | CASSLVPGLAGEQYF
NA | NA | 12 | TRBJ2-1 | TRBV24-1 | TGTGCCACCAGTGATTTCGCGGGGGAGCAGTTCTTC | CATSDFAGEQFF
TRBD1 | NA | 18 | TRBJ2-5 | TRBV4-1 | TGCGCCAGCAGCCCACTAAATCCGCAGGGGGACCGACAAGAGACCCAGTACTTC | CASSPLNPQGDRQETQYF
NA | once | 15 | TRBJ1-2 | TRBV19 | TGTGCCAGTAGTACCGGGACACCACTGGGCTATGGCTACACCTTC | CASSTGTPLGYGYTF
NA | NA | 17 | TRBJ1-5 | TRBV6-1 | TGTGCCAGCAGTGAAGCGCTTCGAGGGGGAAGCAATCAGCCCCAGCATTTT | CASSEALRGGSNQPQHF
TRBD2 | NA | 16 | TRBJ2-7 | TRBV15 | TGTGCCACCAGCAGACCAACAACTAGCGGGAACCACGAGCAGTACTTC | CATSRPTTSGNHEQYF
TRBD2 | NA | 17 | TRBJ2-2 | TRBV19 | TGTGCCAGTAGTCTCCGGGGGAGGGCCACAAACACCGGGGAGCTGTTTTTT | CASSLRGRATNTGELFF
NA | once | 13 | TRBJ1-2 | TRBV5-1 | TGCGCCAGCAGCGAGACAACAGATTATGGCTACACCTTC | CASSETTDYGYTF
TRBD2 | NA | 17 | TRBJ2-3 | TRBV19 | TGTGCCAGTAGTATACCGGGACTAGAAACGAGCACAGATACGCAGTATTTT | CASSIPGLETSTDTQYF
TRBD2 | NA | 15 | TRBJ2-1 | TRBV6-5 | TGTGCCAGCAGGCTAGCGGGAGGTGTCTACAATGAGCAGTTCTTC | CASRLAGGVYNEQFF
NA | NA | 17 | TRBJ2-3 | TRBV7-3 | TGTGCCAGCAGCCCTTTAGCGGAACCAACTAGCACAGATACGCAGTATTTT | CASSPLAEPTSTDTQYF
NA | NA | 16 | TRBJ1-5 | TRBV7-9 | TGTGCCAGCAGCCCCCCAGGGGAAGGGAGCAATCAGCCCCAGCATTTT | CASSPPGEGSNQPQHF
NA | NA | 16 | TRBJ1-6 | TRBV21-1 | TGTGCCAGCACCCTGCGTGCTGAGGGCTATAATTCACCCCTCCACTTT | CASTLRAEGYNSPLHF
NA | NA | 17 | TRBJ1-1 | TRBV24-1 | TGTGCCACCAGTGGCCCGGGGGAGGGGGGTCGGAGGACTGAAGCTTTCTTT | CATSGPGEGGRRTEAFF
NA | NA | 15 | TRBJ2-7 | TRBV27 | TGTGCCAGCAGTTTCCTAGGACAGCCCGCCTACGAGCAGTACTTC | CASSFLGQPAYEQYF
NA | once | 14 | TRBJ2-2 | TRBV7-3 | TGTGCCAGCAGCTTCCGCAGGGGGGACGGGGAGCTGTTTTTT | CASSFRRGDGELFF
NA | NA | 13 | TRBJ1-1 | TRBV5-1 | TGCGCCAGCAGGTCGCGGCTTAACACTGAAGCTTTCTTT | CASRSRLNTEAFF